One and the same sample provided the 21 T cell receptor beta chains below, sequenced in a study of T cell responses to AZD1222 COVID-19 vaccine. TCRdb's table, derived via immunoSEQ multiplex PCR, lists solely in-frame clones and lacks some. The sample gives under 50,000 clones, 80% to 90% of which show up once; under 30% is in the top ten. The sequencing used peripheral blood, collected 28 days after the second dose of the MenACWY control vaccine. The receptors come from an adult who received the MenACWY meningococcal vaccine as a control.

The rearrangement links TRBV11-3 to TRBJ2-1; weak D call: TRBD2 (5 bases). The CDR3 is 14 amino acids. With 0 bases removed from V and 4 bases from J, the gap between germline ends came to 7 bases. CDR1 and CDR2 from the germline V gene are SGHNT and YENEEA. CDR3 sequence: CASSLDRGYNEQFF. The CDR3 DNA reads as TGTGCCAGCAGCTTAGATCGGGGTTACAATGAGCAGTTCTTC.

This clone appeared a few times. CDR3 coding DNA: TGTGCCAGCAGTACTGACTATGGCTACACCTTC. Residues: CASSTDYGYTF. The chain uses TRBV2 and TRBJ1-2; D not certain. The CDR3 has 11 amino acids. V was trimmed by 5 bases and J by 3 bases, leaving 4 bases between them. Germline values: CDR1 SNHLY, CDR2 FYNNEI.

The sample holds a few counts of this clone. The chain uses TRBV7-9 and TRBJ2-7; the D gene is possibly TRBD2 (6 bases). The CDR3 is 14 amino acids. Germline CDR1 and CDR2: SEHNR and FQNEAQ (reference sequence). Trimming cost V 1 base and J 2 bases, with 9 bases left between them. For the CDR3, the DNA is TGTGCCAGCAGCTTAGGCGGGGTCCCCTACGAGCAGTACTTC. It encodes CASSLGGVPYEQYF.

The chain combines TRBV24-1 with TRBJ2-6; 7 nucleotides align to TRBD2. The CDR3 totals 16 residues. Trimming at V came to 6 bases and at J to 1 base, leaving 5 bases not matched to a gene. The germline CDR1 and CDR2 sequences are KGHDR and SFDVKD. This CDR3 is CATSFRGGSGANVLTF. The CDR3, as DNA: TGTGCCACCAGTTTTAGGGGAGGGTCTGGGGCCAACGTCCTGACTTTC.

The chain is built from TRBV29-1 and TRBJ1-1; TRBD1 matches 7 bases. The CDR3 contains 14 residues. The V segment lost 7 bases and the J segment 5 bases; nucleotides outside the gene matches: 13. CDR1 SQVTM and CDR2 ANQGSEA come from the germline V gene. The CDR3 here is CSATPSTTGTEAFF. Here the CDR3 DNA reads TGCAGCGCCACTCCTTCGACGACAGGGACTGAAGCTTTCTTT.

The chain combines TRBV6-5 with TRBJ2-3; D remains ambiguous. The CDR3 sequence is 14 residues long. V was cut by 0 bases and J by 4 bases, with 8 bases left in between. Germline lookup yields CDR1 MNHEY and CDR2 SVGAGI. The CDR3 here is CASSYSSYADTQYF. DNA of the CDR3: TGTGCCAGCAGTTACTCGAGTTATGCAGATACGCAGTATTTT.

J is TRBJ2-7 and V is TRBV10-3; D not certain. V lost 4 bases and J 4 bases, leaving 5 bases between the germline ends. This CDR3 contains 11 residues. Germline-derived CDR1 and CDR2 are ENHRY and SYGVKD. CDR3 bases: TGTGCCATCAGTGGTCGTTACGAGCAGTACTTC. Protein: CAISGRYEQYF.

This chain links TRBV6-1 with TRBJ2-3; D is uncertain. V was trimmed by 6 bases and J by 5 bases, leaving 9 bases between them. CDR1 and CDR2 from the germline V gene are MNHNS and SASEGT. There are 12 residues in the CDR3. Here the CDR3 reads CASSLPRDTQYF. The CDR3 coding sequence is TGTGCCAGCAGCCTCCCGCGAGATACGCAGTATTTT.

The CDR3 region has the DNA TGTGCCAGCAGCGACCGGGACAGGACGAATTCACCCCTCCACTTT. Residues: CASSDRDRTNSPLHF. V is TRBV13 and J is TRBJ1-6; 8 nucleotides align to TRBD1. CDR1 is PRHDT and CDR2 is FYEKMQ in the germline V gene (reference sequence). V shed 5 bases, J shed 7 bases, and the junction held 7 bases outside the gene matches. The CDR3 is made up of 15 amino acids.

The rearrangement joins TRBV24-1 to TRBJ2-1, with TRBD2 identical over 8 bases. The CDR3 has 14 residues. Per the germline V gene, CDR1 is KGHDR and CDR2 is SFDVKD. V was clipped by 3 bases and J by 10 bases; unmatched bases: 7. The CDR3 DNA follows: TGTGCCACCAGTGATGGGACTAGTCGGCCCGAGCAGTTCTTC. Translating it yields CATSDGTSRPEQFF.

The chain recombines TRBV5-1 with TRBJ2-7, with D maybe TRBD1 (6 bases). Germline values: CDR1 SGHRS, CDR2 YFSETQ. V was shortened by 7 bases and J by 0 bases, with 20 bases between the two germline ends. CDR3 length equals 16 residues. The CDR3 nucleotides are TGCGCCAGCGGAGGTGATTCAACAGGGATCTCCTACGAGCAGTACTTC. Amino acid sequence: CASGGDSTGISYEQYF.

This chain uses TRBV7-3 with TRBJ2-7, with 7 positions matching TRBD2. This CDR3 contains 15 residues. Germline V lookup: CDR1 SGHTA, CDR2 FQGTGA. The V and J ends lost 3 bases and 2 bases, in that order; junction bases with no gene match: 7. CDR3 protein: CASSFGHSGPYEQYF. CDR3 DNA sequence: TGTGCCAGCAGCTTTGGGCATAGCGGGCCCTACGAGCAGTACTTC.

The chain has TRBV2 and TRBJ2-7; D gene ambiguous. The CDR3 loop spans 11 amino acids. Germline V gene lookup returns CDR1 SNHLY and CDR2 FYNNEI. The germline V and J ends were trimmed by 4 bases and 4 bases, with 5 bases remaining between them. CDR3 coding DNA: TGTGCCAGCAGTGGGTGGTACGAGCAGTACTTC. It encodes CASSGWYEQYF.

The chain carries TRBV15 and TRBJ2-1; D is undetermined. CDR1 and CDR2 (germline): LNHNV, YYDKDF (reference sequence). This CDR3 comprises 14 residues. V lost 0 bases, J lost 6 bases, and 9 bases lay in between. The CDR3 bases are TGTGCCACCAGCAGAGATAGGCGCATCAATGAGCAGTTCTTC. This codes for CATSRDRRINEQFF.

The J gene is TRBJ2-1, the V gene TRBV5-1; TRBD2 aligns across 14 bases. From germline, CDR1 is SGHRS and CDR2 YFSETQ. CDR3 length: 17 residues. V gave up 0 bases and J gave up 8 bases; unmatched junction bases: 7. Here the CDR3 reads CASSLGLGLAGGDEQFF. CDR3 bases: TGCGCCAGCAGCTTGGGTCTCGGACTAGCGGGAGGCGATGAGCAGTTCTTC.

This chain uses TRBV9 with TRBJ1-1; D unclear. The CDR3 loop spans 13 amino acids. Trimming pared 3 bases from V and 2 bases from J, leaving 8 bases between. Germline V gives CDR1 SGDLS, CDR2 YYNGEE. In DNA form, the CDR3 reads TGTGCCAGCAGCGCCGAGGATAACACTGAAGCTTTCTTT. It codes for CASSAEDNTEAFF. The entire variable domain, with the rest obtained from reference TRBV9 and TRBJ1-1, is as follows: DSGVTQTPKHLITATGQRVTLRCSPRSGDLSVYWYQQSLDQGLQFLIQYYNGEERAKGNILERFSAQQFPDLHSELNLSSLELGDSALYFCASSAEDNTEAFFGQGTRLTVV.

V gene TRBV3-1 (or the pseudogene TRBV3-2) combines with J gene TRBJ1-3; perhaps TRBD1 as D (5 bases). CDR1 is LGHDT, CDR2 YNNKEL, per germline (reference sequence). Trimming left V 0 bases short and J 2 bases short, with 17 bases between. This CDR3 spans 18 amino acids. This chain's CDR3 is CASSQDPRPGRAGNTIYF. CDR3 in DNA: TGTGCCAGCAGCCAAGATCCCCGCCCCGGCAGGGCTGGAAACACCATATATTTT.

The chain is built from TRBV19 and TRBJ1-5; D is possibly TRBD1 (6 bases). The CDR3 sequence is 16 residues long. Trimming stripped 1 base from V and 3 bases from J, with 13 bases between. Germline CDR1 reads LNHDA; CDR2 reads SQIVND (reference sequence). The CDR3 loop reads CASSIVTGIVNQPQHF. The CDR3 nucleotides are TGTGCCAGTAGTATAGTAACAGGGATCGTCAATCAGCCCCAGCATTTT.

The J gene is TRBJ1-4, the V gene TRBV4-1, with D hard to call. The germline V and J ends were trimmed by 6 bases and 8 bases, with 16 bases remaining between them. Per germline, CDR1 MGHRA and CDR2 YSYEKL. This CDR3 spans 14 amino acids. The CDR3 nucleotides read TGCGCCAGCAGAGACCGGAAGGGCGGGGAAAAACTGTTTTTT. Translating it yields CASRDRKGGEKLFF.

The chain recombines TRBV28 with TRBJ1-1; no clear D. The V and J ends lost 5 bases and 2 bases respectively, with 24 bases between them. Looked up from germline, CDR1 is MDHEN and CDR2 is SYDVKM. This CDR3 is built from 18 residues. The CDR3 is CASSLPFGVRRANTEAFF. CDR3 sequence (DNA): TGTGCCAGCAGTCTTCCTTTTGGGGTCCGACGGGCAAACACTGAAGCTTTCTTT.

The rearrangement links TRBV10-3 to TRBJ2-7, with 8 bases fitting TRBD2. V shed 6 bases and J 6 bases; nucleotides not matched to a gene: 4. This CDR3 region has 12 residues. Germline CDR1 reads ENHRY; CDR2 reads SYGVKD. CDR3 protein: CAISSGLVEQYF. DNA for the CDR3: TGTGCCATCAGCTCGGGACTAGTCGAGCAGTACTTC.